Included here is one T cell receptor beta chain sequence, with context. Profiling relied on immunoSEQ multiplex PCR, and the TCRdb table lists in-frame clones only, not all of them. The repertoire holds roughly 200,000 clones, approximately 80% seen once, with 5.5% to 8% in the top ten. The V gene end was trimmed by 4 bases and the J gene end by 3 bases; junction bases not matched to a gene: 9. CDR1 SGHAT and CDR2 FQNNGV come from the germline V gene. This CDR3 is 15 amino acids long. The source of the sample is a study of blood T cell repertoires in COVID-19. Study information: The cDNA or gDNA used as material had been derived from T cells, B-cell-depleted T cells, or PBMCs.

Seattle researchers signed up patients amid active infection and tracked them longitudinally. The receptor was derived from a woman between 40 and 55 years old with COVID-19, enrolled during active disease. The sample was peripheral blood. The chain recombines TRBV11-2 with TRBJ2-7; TRBD2 matches 7 bases. This CDR3 reads CASSSESGKSYEQYF. CDR3 DNA sequence: TGTGCCAGCAGCTCAGAAAGCGGGAAGAGCTACGAGCAGTACTTC. The whole variable domain, remainder taken from reference TRBV11-2 and TRBJ2-7, is EAGVAQSPRYKIIEKRQSVAFWCNPISGHATLYWYQQILGQGPKLLIQFQNNGVVDDSQLPKDRFSAERLKGVDSTLKIQPAKLEDSAVYLCASSSESGKSYEQYFGPGTRLTVT.